What follows is one T cell receptor (beta chain) and its context. The data were obtained in a study of blood T cell repertoires in COVID-19. As for the study in general: Samples came from the United States, Italy and Spain, spanning acute and convalescent COVID-19.

Generated by immunoSEQ multiplex PCR, the TCRdb table keeps only in-frame clones and is missing some. The data show 200,000 to 250,000 clones, 84% seen once. The CDR3 loop spans 15 amino acids. Germline CDR1 is SGHKS and CDR2 is YYEKEE (reference sequence). Trimming shortened V by 4 bases and J by 1 base, and 14 bases separated the two germline ends. In assigning cohorts, the study relied on participant-reported clinical history. This chain connects TRBV5-5 to TRBJ1-1; unclear D gene. Sequencing was done on a sample of PBMCs or T cells enriched from blood (not recorded which). This receptor was identified in a woman in her forties who had recovered from COVID-19. CDR3: CASSPDGRGNTEAFF. CDR3 DNA sequence: TGTGCCAGCAGCCCTGACGGACGGGGGAACACTGAAGCTTTCTTT.